The clone carrying this TCR beta chain was counted ten times or more. Each CDR3 protein gets one entry after TCRdb re-called the RT-PCR reads with MiXCR. The table includes about 680,000 distinct CDR3 sequences, approximately 15% detected once. CDR3 length: 14 residues. Per germline, CDR1 SQVTM and CDR2 ANQGSEA. Deletions cut 4 bases from V and 0 bases from J, with 10 bases between. V is TRBV29-1 and J is TRBJ1-3; D call uncertain. This TCR derives from a female donor in good health, serving as a healthy control. Specimen: memory CD4+ T cells from blood. The CDR3 region has the DNA TGCAGCGTTGTGCTGGGCGTCTCTGGAAACACCATATATTTT. It yields the protein CSVVLGVSGNTIYF.